This T cell receptor (beta chain) was obtained from a study of T cells in Graves' hyperthyroidism and ophthalmopathy. Remarks on this clonotype: Antigen: not known.

V lost 3 bases and J lost 3; bases outside the gene matches: 4. Per the germline V gene, CDR1 is MNHNS and CDR2 is SASEGT. The CDR3 has 15 amino acids. General study findings and limits: Most clonotypes expanded in thyroid above 0.001 were likewise present in blood.

Uncontrolled infection, other autoimmune disease, pregnancy and lactation each barred patients from inclusion. Amplification of TCR beta CDR3 regions was performed using RNA transcripts as template. First-round RT-PCR with HTBI primers amplified the TCR CDR3 region. TCRdb independently ran MiXCR on the multiplex PCR reads; one entry per CDR3 protein. The sample has approximately 400,000 distinct CDR3 sequences, about a sixth seen once. The sequence was obtained from a woman between 18 and 29 years old with Graves' hyperthyroidism. The V and J genes are TRBV6-1 and TRBJ1-4; TRBD1 aligns across 7 bases. Sequencing input: blood. The CDR3 loop is CASSEGTASNEKLFF. The DNA of the CDR3 is TGTGCCAGCAGTGAGGGGACAGCTTCTAATGAAAAACTGTTTTTT.